This T cell receptor beta chain emerged from a study of cytomegalovirus exposure and HLA in healthy donors. Study-level points and caveats: Across donors, sequencing depth was assumed by presence/absence analyses to be roughly uniform. Most sequenced TCRs were rare (though some public TCRs occurred in many donors). Associated with cytomegalovirus, according to the listing, were about 160 TCR beta chains.

This PCR relied on a set of 60 Vbeta primers and 13 Jbeta primers. Assay: immunoSEQ multiplex PCR; the TCRdb copy retains only in-frame clones and omits some. The data hold roughly 130,000 clones, with around 72% observed a single time. Turning to this clone: What it binds is not known.

This CDR3 comprises 13 residues. Trimming removed 1 base from V and 4 bases from J, with 7 bases in between. Germline V gene sequence: CDR1 SGHTA, CDR2 FQGTGA. The V and J genes are TRBV7-3 and TRBJ1-1; a possible D gene is TRBD1 (5 bases). Sequencing was carried out using PBMCs. The TCR sequence derives from a man younger than 35 in good health and CMV-seropositive. The CDR3 nucleotides are TGTGCCAGCAGCTTAAGGGGGGGCACTGAAGCTTTCTTT. This sequence encodes CASSLRGGTEAFF.